This TCR beta chain was retrieved from a study of T-cell memory formation after mild COVID-19. CDR1 is SEHNR and CDR2 is FQNEAQ in the germline V gene (reference sequence). J gave up 1 base and V 5 bases, and 8 bases lay outside the gene matches. The CDR3 covers 16 residues. TCRdb reprocessed the 5' RACE reads via MiXCR and lists one record per CDR3 protein. The table lists around 340,000 distinct CDR3 sequences, around 13% of them singletons. This sequence was found in a man between 18 and 29 years old who had mild COVID-19 (a few samples of this study predate the infection). Cell type and time point are not known. The sample taken for sequencing was PBMCs or a T cell subset sorted from them (not recorded which). This chain connects TRBV7-9 to TRBJ2-1, with 7 bases lining up with TRBD1. The CDR3 protein is CASSREGQLSYNEQFF. The CDR3 region has the DNA TGTGCCAGCAGCCGCGAGGGACAGCTTTCCTACAATGAGCAGTTCTTC.